This T cell receptor beta chain was documented in a study of blood T cell repertoires in COVID-19. Study as a whole: Sites in the United States, Italy and Spain provided acute and convalescent COVID-19 samples. The analysed material was cDNA or gDNA that came from T cells, B-cell-depleted T cells, or PBMCs.

V was clipped by 5 bases and J by 6 bases; unmatched bases: 13. The CDR3 length is 17 residues. Germline assignment: CDR1 MNHNY and CDR2 SVGAGI (reference sequence). Per the authors' pipeline: Estimates of nucleated cell counts were drawn from the amplification of reference gene primers. Libraries were prepared by immunoSEQ multiplex PCR; TCRdb keeps only in-frame clonotypes and omits some of them. The V and J calls and clone size were taken over from that table, and D and trimming were inferred from the DNA. This sample has 200,000 or so clones, with more than 75% found just once. The chain uses TRBV6-6 and TRBJ1-6; 7 nucleotides agree with TRBD1. The source of this sequence is a man of 80 years or more with acute or convalescent COVID-19. Sequencing was performed on peripheral blood. The CDR3 DNA is TGTGCCAGCAGTCCCTTCGGGGACAGCAAAATTAATTCACCCCTCCACTTT. Amino acids: CASSPFGDSKINSPLHF.